One TCR beta chain is described in this entry. Its antigen is as yet unknown. Sequencing used immunoSEQ multiplex PCR; TCRdb keeps in-frame clones, though not all of them. Of 45,000 to 60,000 clones listed, over 90% are singletons. This record belongs to a study of T cell therapy after organ transplantation. Germline V gene sequence: CDR1 MNHEY, CDR2 SMNVEV (reference sequence). V was trimmed by 4 bases and J by 2 bases, leaving 18 bases between them. The CDR3 is made up of 16 amino acids. The TCR originated in a human patient who had received a solid organ transplant and had CMV disease. Material: CD8+ T cells from blood, obtained before autologous CMV-specific T cell therapy. The chain recombines TRBV27 with TRBJ2-7; no clear D. CDR3 residues: CASSSSLGAVTYEQYF. The CDR3, as DNA: TGTGCCAGCAGTTCCTCGCTAGGCGCGGTTACCTACGAGCAGTACTTC.